The T cell receptor (beta chain) described here comes from a study of cytotoxic CD8 clonotypes in ibrutinib-treated CLL. Study-level background: Investigators collected response samples after a median approximately twelve months of treatment, range 6 to 36.

Sequenced by immunoSEQ multiplex PCR; TCRdb stores in-frame clones only, minus some. The data show 140,000 to 150,000 clones, with about 70% seen just once and around 4.9% held by the top ten. This clone came up once. The sequencing here drew on PBMCs, taken after 24 months of ibrutinib treatment. This clonotype originated in a human donor with chronic lymphocytic leukemia.

The CDR3: CASSPHGNEQFF. In DNA form, the CDR3 reads TGTGCCAGCAGTCCCCACGGCAATGAGCAGTTCTTC. The V gene is TRBV6-1, the J gene TRBJ2-1; no firm D call. The length of the CDR3 is 12 residues. Germline V lookup: CDR1 MNHNS, CDR2 SASEGT. Trimming pared 5 bases from V and 6 bases from J, leaving 8 bases between.